This T cell receptor beta chain was identified during a study of cytomegalovirus exposure and HLA in healthy donors. Study-wide results and limits: Rarity marked most TCR sequences, yet some public TCRs occurred in many donors. Reports credit the classifier with highly specific, highly sensitive diagnosis of cytomegalovirus status. The study designated 150 to 200 TCR beta chains cytomegalovirus-associated.

V gave up 0 bases and J gave up 1 base, with 7 bases separating them. The CDR3 has 14 amino acids. The V gene's germline CDR1 is LNHNV and CDR2 YYDKDF (reference sequence). Generated by immunoSEQ multiplex PCR, the TCRdb table keeps only in-frame clones and is missing some. The sample carries tens of thousands of clones, approximately 91% recorded once. The donors formed part of the roughly 110-subject validation cohort, distinct from the approximately 670-subject first cohort. Details on this clone: Its antigen is unknown.

Sample: PBMCs. V is TRBV15 and J is TRBJ2-7; the D is unclear. The sequence was obtained from a man aged 30 to 39 in good health and CMV-seronegative. DNA of the CDR3: TGTGCCACCAGCAGAGATGCAGGTTCCTACGAGCAGTACTTC. Translation: CATSRDAGSYEQYF.